A single sample is the source of the 9 T cell receptor beta chains below, sequenced in a study of CXCR3-negative and CXCR3-positive naive CD8 T cells. Their antigen targets remain unknown. 5' RACE with UMI labels generated the TRB cDNA libraries. TCRdb re-called the 5' RACE reads; every CDR3 protein appears as one record, without DNA. Here the sample table reports about 150,000 distinct CDR3 sequences. Findings and limits, study-wide: The study found more hydrophobic TRB CDR3s in CXCR3-positive naive cells than in CXCR3-negative naive cells.

Sequencing was done on a sample of naive CXCR3+ CD8+ T cells from blood. The subset: CD45RO-CCR7+CD27+CD95- naive CD8+ T cells expressing CXCR3 (TNR3+). The receptor source for this set is a human donor in good health. Some clones in this sample may be carry-over from other donors' samples.

This chain links TRBV28 with TRBJ2-1; TCRdb names TRBD2, which stays unverified in the absence of DNA. This CDR3 has 18 amino acids. Germline-derived CDR1 and CDR2 are MDHEN and SYDVKM. Here the CDR3 reads CASSPPPGTSGGNNEQFF. The complete variable domain, with remaining parts taken from reference TRBV28 and TRBJ2-1, reads DVKVTQSSRYLVKRTGEKVFLECVQDMDHENMFWYRQDPGLGLRLIYFSYDVKMKEKGDIPEGYSVSREKKERFSLILESASTNQTSMYLCASSPPPGTSGGNNEQFFGPGTRLTVL.

The genes are TRBV12-3 or TRBV12-4 and TRBJ2-3; TCRdb's D call, TRBD2, is unchecked because there is no DNA. This CDR3 is built from 14 residues. This CDR3 is CASSLLHPRDTQYF.

The chain recombines TRBV29-1 with TRBJ2-3; TCRdb proposes TRBD1, but this gene call is untestable without DNA. CDR1 is SQVTM, CDR2 ANQGSEA, per germline. The CDR3 has 18 amino acids. The CDR3 sequence: CSVVGIQWTGGNTDTQYF.

The CDR3 protein is CSARSFLLAGDSYNEQFF. The J gene is TRBJ2-1, the V gene TRBV20-1; the D call of TRBD2 rests on TCRdb alone, since no DNA is present to check it. CDR3 length: 18 amino acids. CDR1 is DFQATT and CDR2 is SNEGSKA in the germline V gene (reference sequence).

This chain uses TRBV15 with TRBJ2-2. The CDR3 is made up of 15 amino acids. Germline loops: CDR1 LNHNV, CDR2 YYDKDF (reference sequence). The CDR3 is CATSRDRVGVGELFF.

The chain links TRBV28 to TRBJ1-5; without DNA, the TCRdb call of TRBD1 cannot be checked. This CDR3 has 15 amino acids. Germline V gives CDR1 MDHEN, CDR2 SYDVKM. The CDR3 here is CASSLGQGAYQPQHF.

The genes are TRBV28 and TRBJ1-5. Germline values: CDR1 MDHEN, CDR2 SYDVKM. The CDR3 extends over 16 amino acids. The CDR3 protein is CASSPPRIYSNQPLHF.

The chain links TRBV7-9 to TRBJ1-5; the D gene TCRdb calls, TRBD1, cannot be checked with no DNA. The V gene's germline CDR1 is SEHNR and CDR2 FQNEAQ (reference sequence). The CDR3 extends over 16 amino acids. CDR3 residues: CASSSGQGISNQPQHF. The entire variable domain, with the rest obtained from reference TRBV7-9 and TRBJ1-5, is as follows: DTGVSQNPRHKITKRGQNVTFRCDPISEHNRLYWYRQTLGQGPEFLTYFQNEAQLEKSRLLSDRFSAERPKGSFSTLEIQRTEQGDSAMYLCASSSGQGISNQPQHFGDGTRLSIL.

V and J are TRBV12-3 or TRBV12-4 and TRBJ1-1. The CDR3 sequence is 13 residues long. The CDR3 region is CASKSPGRTEAFF.